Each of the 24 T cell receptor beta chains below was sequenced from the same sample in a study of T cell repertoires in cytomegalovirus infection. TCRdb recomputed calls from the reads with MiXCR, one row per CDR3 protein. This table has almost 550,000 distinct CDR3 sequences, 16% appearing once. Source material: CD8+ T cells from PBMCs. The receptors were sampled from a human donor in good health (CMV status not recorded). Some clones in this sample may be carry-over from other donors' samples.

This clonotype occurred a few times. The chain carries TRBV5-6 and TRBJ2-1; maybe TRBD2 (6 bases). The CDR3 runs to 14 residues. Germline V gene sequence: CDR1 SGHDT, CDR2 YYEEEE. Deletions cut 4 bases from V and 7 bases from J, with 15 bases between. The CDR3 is CASSLLASDNEQFF. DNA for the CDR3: TGTGCCAGCAGCCTTCTCGCTAGCGATAATGAGCAGTTCTTC.

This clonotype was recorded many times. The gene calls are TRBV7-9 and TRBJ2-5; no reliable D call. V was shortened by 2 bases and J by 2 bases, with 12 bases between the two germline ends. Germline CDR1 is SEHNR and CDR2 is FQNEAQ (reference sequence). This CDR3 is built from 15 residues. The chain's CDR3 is CASSLFSALQETQYF. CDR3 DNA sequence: TGTGCCAGCAGCTTATTTTCAGCGTTGCAAGAGACCCAGTACTTC.

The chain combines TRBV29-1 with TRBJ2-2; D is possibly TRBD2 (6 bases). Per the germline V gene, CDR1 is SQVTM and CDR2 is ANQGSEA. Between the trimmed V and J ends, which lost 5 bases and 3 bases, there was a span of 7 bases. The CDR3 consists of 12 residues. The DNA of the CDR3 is TGCAGCGTTTGGGGGGACACCGGGGAGCTGTTTTTT. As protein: CSVWGDTGELFF.

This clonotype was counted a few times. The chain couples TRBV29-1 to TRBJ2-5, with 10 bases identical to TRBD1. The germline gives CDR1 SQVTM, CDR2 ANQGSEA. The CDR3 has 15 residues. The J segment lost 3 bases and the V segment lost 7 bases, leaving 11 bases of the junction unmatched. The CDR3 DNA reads TGCAGCGCTTGGCCTCGGGACAGGGGAAAAGAGACCCAGTACTTC. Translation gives CSAWPRDRGKETQYF.

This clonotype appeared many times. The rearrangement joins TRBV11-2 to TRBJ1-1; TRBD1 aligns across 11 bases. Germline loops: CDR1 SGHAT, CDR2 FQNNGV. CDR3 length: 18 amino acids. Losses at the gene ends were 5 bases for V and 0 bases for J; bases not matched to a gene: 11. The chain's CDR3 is CASSPWTGGVIMNTEAFF. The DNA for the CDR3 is TGTGCCAGCAGCCCATGGACAGGGGGCGTAATCATGAACACTGAAGCTTTCTTT.

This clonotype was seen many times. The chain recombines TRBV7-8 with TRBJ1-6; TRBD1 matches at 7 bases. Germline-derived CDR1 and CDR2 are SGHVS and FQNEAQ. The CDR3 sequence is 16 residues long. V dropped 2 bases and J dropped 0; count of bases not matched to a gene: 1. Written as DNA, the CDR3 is TGTGCCAGCAGCTTAAGGGACAGCTCCTATAATTCACCCCTCCACTTT. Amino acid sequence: CASSLRDSSYNSPLHF.

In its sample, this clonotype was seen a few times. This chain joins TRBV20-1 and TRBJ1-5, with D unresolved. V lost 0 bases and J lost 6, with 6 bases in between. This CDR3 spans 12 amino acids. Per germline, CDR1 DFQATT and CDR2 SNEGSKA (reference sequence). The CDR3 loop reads CSARERAQPQHF. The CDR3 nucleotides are TGCAGTGCTAGAGAGAGGGCTCAGCCCCAGCATTTT.

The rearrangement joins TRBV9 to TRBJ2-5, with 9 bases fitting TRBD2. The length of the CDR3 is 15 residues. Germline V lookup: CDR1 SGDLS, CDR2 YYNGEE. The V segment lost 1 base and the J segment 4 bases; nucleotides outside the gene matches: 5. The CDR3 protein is CASSVSGGTGETQYF. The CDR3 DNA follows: TGTGCCAGCAGCGTAAGCGGGGGGACGGGAGAGACCCAGTACTTC.

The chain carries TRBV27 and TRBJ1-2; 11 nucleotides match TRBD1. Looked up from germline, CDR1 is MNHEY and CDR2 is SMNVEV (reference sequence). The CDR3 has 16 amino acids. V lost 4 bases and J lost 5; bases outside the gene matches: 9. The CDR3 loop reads CASSYFPGQGGYGYTF. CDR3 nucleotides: TGTGCCAGCAGTTATTTTCCGGGACAGGGGGGTTATGGCTACACCTTC.

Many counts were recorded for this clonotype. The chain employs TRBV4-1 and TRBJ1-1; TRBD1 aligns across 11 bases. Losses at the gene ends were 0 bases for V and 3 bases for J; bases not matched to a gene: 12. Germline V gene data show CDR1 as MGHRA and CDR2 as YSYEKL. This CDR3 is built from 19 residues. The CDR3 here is CASSQDGPRTGGLDTEAFF. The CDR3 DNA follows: TGCGCCAGCAGCCAAGATGGGCCAAGGACAGGGGGCCTGGACACTGAAGCTTTCTTT.

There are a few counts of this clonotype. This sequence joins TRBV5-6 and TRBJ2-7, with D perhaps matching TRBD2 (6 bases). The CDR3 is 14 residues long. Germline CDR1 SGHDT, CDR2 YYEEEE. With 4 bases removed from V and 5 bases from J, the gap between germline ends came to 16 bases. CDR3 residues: CASSGGTGDHEQYF. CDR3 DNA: TGTGCCAGCAGCGGCGGGACGGGTGACCACGAGCAGTACTTC.

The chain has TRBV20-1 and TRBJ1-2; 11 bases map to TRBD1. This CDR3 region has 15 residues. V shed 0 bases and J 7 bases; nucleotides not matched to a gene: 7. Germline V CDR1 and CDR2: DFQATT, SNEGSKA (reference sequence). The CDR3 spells CSARDSGTGGIGYTF. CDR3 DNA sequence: TGCAGTGCTAGAGATTCCGGGACAGGGGGAATTGGCTACACCTTC.

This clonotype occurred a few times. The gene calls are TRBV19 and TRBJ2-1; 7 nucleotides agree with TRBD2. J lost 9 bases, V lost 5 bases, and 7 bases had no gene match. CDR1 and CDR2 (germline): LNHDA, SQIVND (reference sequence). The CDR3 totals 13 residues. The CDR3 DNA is TGTGCCAGTAGTCTCACCGCGGGAGCTGAGCAGTTCTTC. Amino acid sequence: CASSLTAGAEQFF.

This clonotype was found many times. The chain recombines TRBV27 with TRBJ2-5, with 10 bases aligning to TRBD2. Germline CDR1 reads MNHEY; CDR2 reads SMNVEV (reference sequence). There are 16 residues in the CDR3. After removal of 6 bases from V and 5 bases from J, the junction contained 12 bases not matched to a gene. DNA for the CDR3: TGTGCCAGCAGCACCGCTACTAGCGGGACCATGGAGACCCAGTACTTC. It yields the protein CASSTATSGTMETQYF.

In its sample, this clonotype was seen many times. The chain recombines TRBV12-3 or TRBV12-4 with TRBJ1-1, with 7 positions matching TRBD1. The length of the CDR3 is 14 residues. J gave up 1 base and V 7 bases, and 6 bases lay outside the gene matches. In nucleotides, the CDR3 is TGTGCCAGCACCGAGACAGGGAAGAACACTGAAGCTTTCTTT. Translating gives CASTETGKNTEAFF.

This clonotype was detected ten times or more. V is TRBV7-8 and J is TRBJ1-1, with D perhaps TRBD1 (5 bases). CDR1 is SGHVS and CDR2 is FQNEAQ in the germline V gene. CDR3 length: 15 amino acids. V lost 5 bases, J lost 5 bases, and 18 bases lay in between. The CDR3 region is CASSIRGAPYTEAFF. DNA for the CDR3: TGTGCCAGCAGCATCCGAGGGGCCCCGTATACTGAAGCTTTCTTT.

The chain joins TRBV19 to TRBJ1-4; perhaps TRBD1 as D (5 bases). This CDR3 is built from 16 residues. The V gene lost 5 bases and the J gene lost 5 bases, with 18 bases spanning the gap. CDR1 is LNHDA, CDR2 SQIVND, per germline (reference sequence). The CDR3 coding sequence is TGTGCCAGTAGTTCCCGAGGGACTGGGAAGAATGAAAAACTGTTTTTT. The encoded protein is CASSSRGTGKNEKLFF.

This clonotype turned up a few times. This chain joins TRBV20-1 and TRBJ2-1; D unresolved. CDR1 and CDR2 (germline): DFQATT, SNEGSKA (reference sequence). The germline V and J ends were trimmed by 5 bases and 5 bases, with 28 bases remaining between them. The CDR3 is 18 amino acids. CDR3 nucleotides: TGCAGTGCTTTTTCTCCCGTCGAGGCGGACGGTATAGACAATGAGCAGTTCTTC. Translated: CSAFSPVEADGIDNEQFF.

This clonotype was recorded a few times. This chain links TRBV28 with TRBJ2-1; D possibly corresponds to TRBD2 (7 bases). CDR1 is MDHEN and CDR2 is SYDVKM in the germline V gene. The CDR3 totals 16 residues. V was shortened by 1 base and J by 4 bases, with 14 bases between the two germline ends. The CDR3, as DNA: TGTGCCAGCAGTTTATTAGTAGGGGGGGCTTACAATGAGCAGTTCTTC. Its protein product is CASSLLVGGAYNEQFF.

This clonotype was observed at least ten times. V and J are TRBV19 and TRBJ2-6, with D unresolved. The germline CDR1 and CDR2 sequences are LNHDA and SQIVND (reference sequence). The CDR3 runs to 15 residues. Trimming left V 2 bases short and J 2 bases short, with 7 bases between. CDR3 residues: CASSIQGPGANVLTF. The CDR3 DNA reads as TGTGCCAGTAGTATACAAGGGCCTGGGGCCAACGTCCTGACTTTC.

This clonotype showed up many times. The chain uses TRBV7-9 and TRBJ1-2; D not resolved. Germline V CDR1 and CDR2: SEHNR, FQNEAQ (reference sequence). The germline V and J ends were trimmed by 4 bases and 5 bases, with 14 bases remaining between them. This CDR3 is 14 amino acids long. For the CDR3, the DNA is TGTGCCAGCAGCTCCCCCAGCCCCCAATATGGCTACACCTTC. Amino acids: CASSSPSPQYGYTF.

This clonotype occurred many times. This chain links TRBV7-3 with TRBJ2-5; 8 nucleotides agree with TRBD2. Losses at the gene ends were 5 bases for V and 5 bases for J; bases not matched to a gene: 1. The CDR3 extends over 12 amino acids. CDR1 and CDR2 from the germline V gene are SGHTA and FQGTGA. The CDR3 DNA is TGTGCCAGCAGCCCTAGCGGGGAGACCCAGTACTTC. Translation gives CASSPSGETQYF.

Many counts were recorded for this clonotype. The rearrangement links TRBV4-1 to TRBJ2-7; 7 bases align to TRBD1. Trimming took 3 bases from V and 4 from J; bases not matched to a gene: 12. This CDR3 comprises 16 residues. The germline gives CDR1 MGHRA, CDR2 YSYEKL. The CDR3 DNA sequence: TGCGCCAGCAGCCACTTTGAAACAGGGGTAGAATACGAGCAGTACTTC. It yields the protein CASSHFETGVEYEQYF.

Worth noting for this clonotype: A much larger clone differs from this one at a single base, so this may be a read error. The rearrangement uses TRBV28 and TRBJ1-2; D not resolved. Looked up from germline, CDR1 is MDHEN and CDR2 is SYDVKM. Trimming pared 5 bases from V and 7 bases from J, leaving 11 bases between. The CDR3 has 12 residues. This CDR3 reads CASSPIRAGYTF. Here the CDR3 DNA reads TGTGCCAGCAGTCCCATCCGAGCTGGCTACACCTTC.